These 26 T cell receptor beta chains share one sample of origin, sequenced in a study of shared clonotypes between healthy human individuals (dated by TCRdb to about 2020). The library was built by means of the immunoSEQ multiplex PCR assay. The table comes from immuneACCESS by way of TCRdb, which keeps in-frame sequences with V and J called. Part of the clones is missing from these tables; in studies checked, under half for an unresolved V gene and the rest for unknown reasons. Present in this sample are hundreds of thousands of clones, roughly 70% of which were seen just once. Clones ranked in the top ten supply roughly 1.7% of the sample. Sequencing was carried out using memory CD4+ T cells sorted from blood. The cell subset or site label here, explained by the study, means: CD45RA-negative fraction. The receptors originated from a woman in her 30s in good health.

This chain links TRBV6-5 with TRBJ1-1; the match to TRBD1 covers 8 bases. The germline V gene encodes CDR1 MNHEY and CDR2 SVGAGI. This CDR3 is 15 amino acids long. With 6 bases clipped from V and 9 bases from J, the junction kept 15 bases outside the gene matches. Here the CDR3 DNA reads TGTGCCAGCAGCCTCTACCGGGACAGGAGCAGGAAAGCTTTCTTT. Translating it yields CASSLYRDRSRKAFF.

V usage is TRBV6-1 and J usage is TRBJ2-2; D call uncertain. V was trimmed by 1 base and J by 4 bases, leaving 13 bases between them. Germline CDR1 is MNHNS and CDR2 is SASEGT. The CDR3 totals 16 residues. The CDR3: CASSEGTAPGTGELFF. The CDR3 DNA is TGTGCCAGCAGTGAAGGGACGGCCCCGGGCACCGGGGAGCTGTTTTTT.

The chain combines TRBV7-9 with TRBJ2-7; D remains unclear. Looked up from germline, CDR1 is SEHNR and CDR2 is FQNEAQ (reference sequence). V was pared by 5 bases and J by 7 bases, with 12 bases between. This CDR3 contains 12 residues. The CDR3 region is CASSHGEAEQYF. The CDR3 region has the DNA TGTGCCAGCAGCCATGGAGAAGCGGAGCAGTACTTC.

This rearrangement joins TRBV7-9 to TRBJ1-5; D is possibly TRBD1 (5 bases). CDR3 length equals 15 residues. Germline V gene lookup returns CDR1 SEHNR and CDR2 FQNEAQ (reference sequence). V dropped 5 bases and J dropped 2 bases, with 13 bases sitting between them. The chain's CDR3 is CASSADIGGNQPQHF. The CDR3 nucleotides read TGTGCCAGCAGCGCCGATATAGGGGGCAATCAGCCCCAGCATTTT.

The chain combines TRBV5-1 with TRBJ2-5, with 8 bases fitting TRBD1. Looked up from germline, CDR1 is SGHRS and CDR2 is YFSETQ. After removal of 2 bases from V and 1 base from J, the junction contained 10 bases not matched to a gene. The CDR3 runs to 17 residues. CDR3 sequence reads: CASSLQTGVWGQETQYF. As DNA, the CDR3 is TGCGCCAGCAGCTTACAGACAGGGGTATGGGGCCAAGAGACCCAGTACTTC.

This clone has only a few counts. Other DNA variants within this sample encode the same CDR3. The gene calls are TRBV20-1 and TRBJ1-1; D unclear. The V gene's germline CDR1 is DFQATT and CDR2 SNEGSKA (reference sequence). This CDR3 has 11 residues. The germline V and J ends were trimmed by 3 bases and 3 bases, with 5 bases remaining between them. The CDR3 sequence: CSARTHTEAFF. In nucleotides, the CDR3 is TGCAGTGCTAGGACACACACTGAAGCTTTCTTT.

This chain links TRBV21-1 with TRBJ2-3. TRBV21-1 is shown as a pseudogene. The CDR3 is 12 residues long. The CDR3 is CASSKVADTQYF. CDR3 DNA: TGTGCCAGCAGCAAAGTGGCAGATACGCAGTATTTT.

The rearrangement joins TRBV4-1 to TRBJ2-2; a weak D match, TRBD1 (5 bases). The germline V gene has CDR1 MGHRA and CDR2 YSYEKL. The CDR3 loop spans 16 amino acids. V shed 4 bases and J shed 7 bases, with 19 bases lying between them. DNA of the CDR3: TGCGCCAGCAGCCCCTCGGTCTGGGGCGATGGCGGGGAGCTGTTTTTT. Its translation is CASSPSVWGDGGELFF.

The rearrangement joins TRBV7-8 to TRBJ2-5; 7 nucleotides line up with TRBD2. CDR1 and CDR2 (germline): SGHVS, FQNEAQ. Unmatched junction bases numbered 10, after V lost 5 bases and J lost 4 bases. The CDR3 has 15 residues. CDR3 nucleotides: TGTGCCAGCAGCCGCGGCGGGGAGGGAGGAGAGACCCAGTACTTC. Translated, it gives CASSRGGEGGETQYF.

This clone came up a few times. The V and J genes are TRBV6-5 and TRBJ2-2; no firm D call. This CDR3 contains 14 residues. Trimming left V 7 bases short and J 3 bases short, with 12 bases between. Germline lookup yields CDR1 MNHEY and CDR2 SVGAGI. The CDR3 coding sequence is TGTGCCAGCATTGCGCGATGGGACACCGGGGAGCTGTTTTTT. The encoded protein is CASIARWDTGELFF.

This clone was observed a few times. The chain has TRBV19 and TRBJ1-2; D is possibly TRBD1 (5 bases). Germline CDR1 LNHDA, CDR2 SQIVND (reference sequence). This CDR3 has 15 amino acids. Trimming removed 7 bases from V and 3 bases from J, with 18 bases in between. CDR3 sequence: CASTLSSDSYYGYTF. CDR3 coding DNA: TGTGCCAGTACCCTATCCTCCGACAGTTACTATGGCTACACCTTC.

V is TRBV7-9 and J is TRBJ1-4, with 7 bases that match TRBD1. The CDR3 totals 14 residues. Losses at the gene ends were 3 bases for V and 6 bases for J; bases not matched to a gene: 4. The V gene's germline CDR1 is SEHNR and CDR2 FQNEAQ (reference sequence). The CDR3 DNA is TGTGCCAGCAGCTTCGGGACAGCAGATGAAAAACTGTTTTTT. This encodes CASSFGTADEKLFF. The whole variable domain, remainder taken from reference TRBV7-9 and TRBJ1-4, is DTGVSQNPRHKITKRGQNVTFRCDPISEHNRLYWYRQTLGQGPEFLTYFQNEAQLEKSRLLSDRFSAERPKGSFSTLEIQRTEQGDSAMYLCASSFGTADEKLFFGSGTQLSVL.

V and J are TRBV6-6 and TRBJ2-7; D not certain. The germline gives CDR1 MNHNY, CDR2 SVGAGI (reference sequence). CDR3 length equals 12 residues. V shed 6 bases and J shed 7 bases, with 13 bases lying between them. In DNA, the CDR3 is TGTGCCAGCAGAACCCCCGGTGGGGAGCAGTACTTC. It specifies CASRTPGGEQYF.

The sample holds many counts of this clone. Other DNA sequences of this sample code for an identical CDR3. This chain links TRBV18 with TRBJ2-1; 14 bases are a match to TRBD2. J was trimmed by 8 bases and V by 3 bases; bases with no gene match: 3. Per the germline V gene, CDR1 is KGHSH and CDR2 is LQKENI. The CDR3 has 15 amino acids. CDR3 in amino acids: CASSPGLAGDDEQFF. CDR3 sequence (DNA): TGTGCCAGCTCACCGGGACTAGCGGGAGACGATGAGCAGTTCTTC.

This clone has more than one count but fewer than ten. V and J are TRBV20-1 and TRBJ1-1, with D maybe TRBD1 (5 bases). From germline, CDR1 is DFQATT and CDR2 SNEGSKA (reference sequence). V was trimmed by 6 bases and J by 3 bases, leaving 8 bases between them. The CDR3 loop spans 11 amino acids. The CDR3: CSASGHTEAFF. CDR3 coding DNA: TGCAGTGCATCGGGGCACACTGAAGCTTTCTTT.

The V and J genes are TRBV5-5 and TRBJ1-5, with 7 bases fitting TRBD1. Germline CDR1 and CDR2: SGHKS and YYEKEE (reference sequence). V shed 4 bases, J shed 6 bases, and the junction held 10 bases outside the gene matches. The CDR3 totals 15 residues. The CDR3 sequence is CASSLTGVSGQPQHF. Here the CDR3 DNA reads TGTGCCAGCAGCCTAACAGGGGTTTCGGGTCAGCCCCAGCATTTT.

This clone has a single count. This chain uses TRBV7-2 with TRBJ2-5; 9 positions match TRBD2. The J segment lost 4 bases and the V segment lost 5 bases, leaving 14 bases of the junction unmatched. The CDR3 has 17 residues. In germline, CDR1 is SGHTA, CDR2 FQGNSA. This chain's CDR3 is CASSDDGLASIGETQYF. As DNA, the CDR3 is TGTGCCAGCAGCGACGACGGACTAGCGTCTATCGGAGAGACCCAGTACTTC.

V is TRBV2 and J is TRBJ2-6, with D perhaps matching TRBD1 (5 bases). Per the germline V gene, CDR1 is SNHLY and CDR2 is FYNNEI. There are 14 residues in the CDR3. The V end lost 7 bases, the J end lost 2 bases, and 9 bases lay between the germline ends. In nucleotides, the CDR3 is TGTGCCAGCACTCAAGGGGCTGGGGCCAACGTCCTGACTTTC. Translating it yields CASTQGAGANVLTF. The full variable domain, with the rest looked up from reference TRBV2 and TRBJ2-6, is EPEVTQTPSHQVTQMGQEVILRCVPISNHLYFYWYRQILGQKVEFLVSFYNNEISEKSEIFDDQFSVERPDGSNFTLKIRSTKLEDSAMYFCASTQGAGANVLTFGAGSRLTVL.

The gene calls are TRBV4-1 and TRBJ2-1; 8 nucleotides agree with TRBD2. With V trimmed by 4 bases and J by 0 bases, 5 bases remained unmatched. The CDR3 has 16 residues. Germline CDR1 and CDR2: MGHRA and YSYEKL. CDR3 sequence (DNA): TGCGCCAGCAGCCCATTAGCGGGGTTCTCCTACAATGAGCAGTTCTTC. Translated, it gives CASSPLAGFSYNEQFF.

This clone was counted ten times or more. The CDR3 bases are TGTGCCAGCAGCGTATATCTCAGCACAGATACGCAGTATTTT. It translates to CASSVYLSTDTQYF. The chain links TRBV7-2 to TRBJ2-3, with unresolved D. The V gene lost 5 bases and the J gene lost 0 bases, with 9 bases spanning the gap. Germline CDR1 reads SGHTA; CDR2 reads FQGNSA. The CDR3 has 14 amino acids.

The rearrangement joins TRBV6-4 to TRBJ2-1, with D maybe TRBD2 (6 bases). Per germline, CDR1 MRHNA and CDR2 SNTAGT. V was clipped by 5 bases and J by 8 bases, with 16 bases between them. The CDR3 is 14 amino acids. The CDR3, as DNA: TGTGCCAGCAGTCCGTCCCGGGAGAGCGATGAGCAGTTCTTC. Its translation is CASSPSRESDEQFF.

The chain links TRBV27 to TRBJ2-7; D might be TRBD2 (5 bases). Germline CDR1 MNHEY, CDR2 SMNVEV (reference sequence). The germline V and J ends were trimmed by 3 bases and 4 bases, with 13 bases remaining between them. CDR3 length equals 14 residues. The DNA for the CDR3 is TGTGCCAGCAGTTTCTACGGAGGAGGATACGAGCAGTACTTC. Translating gives CASSFYGGGYEQYF.

This clone was seen only a few times. The chain links TRBV5-6 to TRBJ1-5; no definite D call. This CDR3 is built from 14 residues. Germline V gene lookup returns CDR1 SGHDT and CDR2 YYEEEE. V was trimmed by 6 bases and J by 9 bases, leaving 19 bases between them. The CDR3 DNA reads TGTGCCAGCACCTCACGCGCGTCCGGAGGGCCCCAGCATTTT. Translated: CASTSRASGGPQHF.

The genes are TRBV4-1 and TRBJ2-6, with D perhaps TRBD1 or TRBD2 (5 bases each). This CDR3 region has 20 residues. Germline assignment: CDR1 MGHRA and CDR2 YSYEKL. Trimming removed 4 bases at V and 0 bases at J, with 22 bases between. The CDR3 bases are TGCGCCAGCAGCCGTACAAGAGGGGCGGATCCTCACTCTGGGGCCAACGTCCTGACTTTC. Residues: CASSRTRGADPHSGANVLTF.

This chain connects TRBV5-4 to TRBJ2-1; D is unresolved. The CDR3 extends over 13 amino acids. Per the germline V gene, CDR1 is SGHNT and CDR2 is YYREEE (reference sequence). The V gene lost 0 bases and the J gene lost 9 bases, with 10 bases spanning the gap. This chain's CDR3 is CASSLDRRSEQFF. CDR3 in DNA: TGTGCCAGCAGCTTGGATCGACGGAGTGAGCAGTTCTTC.

The sample holds one count of this clone. This same CDR3 is encoded by further DNA sequences in the sample. CDR3 loop: CASSLGQSLNTGELFF. CDR3 DNA: TGTGCCAGCAGCTTAGGGCAGTCCCTAAACACCGGGGAGCTGTTTTTT. The V call is TRBV7-9, the J call TRBJ2-2; D not certain. V shed 1 base and J shed 2 bases, with 11 bases lying between them. The CDR3 loop spans 16 amino acids. The germline V gene has CDR1 SEHNR and CDR2 FQNEAQ (reference sequence).